What follows are 11 T cell receptor beta chains derived from one specimen sequenced in a study of blood T cell repertoires in COVID-19. Produced via immunoSEQ multiplex PCR; TCRdb's table is partial and in-frame only. The sample lists approximately 120,000 clones; 81% were seen once. Sequencing was done on a sample of peripheral blood. These receptors all stem from a man aged 25-40 years with COVID-19, enrolled during active disease.

V usage is TRBV27 and J usage is TRBJ1-1; D is perhaps TRBD1 (6 bases). V lost 3 bases, J lost 7 bases, and 9 bases lay in between. Germline CDR1 MNHEY, CDR2 SMNVEV (reference sequence). The CDR3 consists of 12 residues. In DNA, the CDR3 is TGTGCCAGCAGTTTTATAGGGGGTGAAGCTTTCTTT. Translating gives CASSFIGGEAFF.

The rearrangement links TRBV3-1 (or the pseudogene TRBV3-2) to TRBJ2-1, with 12 bases matching TRBD2. Looked up from germline, CDR1 is LGHDT and CDR2 is YNNKEL (reference sequence). The CDR3 has 17 residues. V was clipped by 6 bases and J by 4 bases; unmatched bases: 10. The CDR3 loop is CASSFRLAGVRYNEQFF. As DNA, the CDR3 is TGTGCCAGCAGTTTCCGACTAGCGGGAGTTAGGTACAATGAGCAGTTCTTC.

This rearrangement joins TRBV7-3 to TRBJ1-2; TRBD1 matches at 8 bases. The CDR3 length is 13 residues. J lost 7 bases, V lost 4 bases, and 5 bases had no gene match. Looked up from germline, CDR1 is SGHTA and CDR2 is FQGTGA. CDR3 sequence (DNA): TGTGCCAGCAGCTGGGGGACAGGCCGTGGCTACACCTTC. Translating it yields CASSWGTGRGYTF.

The chain employs TRBV27 and TRBJ2-3, with D unclear. The germline gives CDR1 MNHEY, CDR2 SMNVEV (reference sequence). CDR3 length: 15 amino acids. The V end lost 4 bases, the J end lost 0 bases, and 11 bases lay between the germline ends. The CDR3 nucleotides are TGTGCCAGCAGTTCCCCAGGCTCTAGCACAGATACGCAGTATTTT. Protein: CASSSPGSSTDTQYF.

The rearrangement links TRBV27 to TRBJ1-3; 8 positions agree with TRBD1. Germline CDR1 reads MNHEY; CDR2 reads SMNVEV (reference sequence). The J segment lost 6 bases and the V segment lost 2 bases, leaving 3 bases of the junction unmatched. CDR3 length equals 14 residues. CDR3 bases: TGTGCCAGCAGTTTACGTCAGGGGGCAAACACCATATATTTT. Residues: CASSLRQGANTIYF.

This rearrangement joins TRBV6-5 to TRBJ1-1; D call uncertain. Trimming removed 0 bases from V and 0 bases from J, with 8 bases in between. The germline gives CDR1 MNHEY, CDR2 SVGAGI. The CDR3 extends over 15 amino acids. The CDR3 loop is CASSYSEGMNTEAFF. The CDR3 region has the DNA TGTGCCAGCAGTTACTCGGAGGGAATGAACACTGAAGCTTTCTTT.

This clone has just a few counts. The rearrangement links TRBV4-2 to TRBJ2-7, with a tentative D call TRBD1 (6 bases). Germline lookup yields CDR1 LGHNA and CDR2 YNFKEQ. The germline V and J ends were trimmed by 1 base and 0 bases, with 10 bases remaining between them. The CDR3 loop spans 15 amino acids. The CDR3 DNA reads TGTGCCAGCAGCCAAGGGACAGTCGGCTCCTACGAGCAGTACTTC. This translates into CASSQGTVGSYEQYF.

This chain connects TRBV11-2 to TRBJ2-3; no clear D gene. The V and J ends lost 2 bases and 2 bases respectively, with 8 bases between them. The CDR3 sequence is 14 residues long. Germline V gene data show CDR1 as SGHAT and CDR2 as FQNNGV. Here the CDR3 reads CASSLSPSTDTQYF. The CDR3 DNA reads as TGTGCCAGCAGCTTATCCCCCTCCACAGATACGCAGTATTTT. Supplemented by reference TRBV11-2 and TRBJ2-3, the full variable domain reads EAGVAQSPRYKIIEKRQSVAFWCNPISGHATLYWYQQILGQGPKLLIQFQNNGVVDDSQLPKDRFSAERLKGVDSTLKIQPAKLEDSAVYLCASSLSPSTDTQYFGPGTRLTVL.

The V and J genes are TRBV19 and TRBJ1-3; no clear D gene. The V gene lost 10 bases and the J gene lost 4 bases, with 11 bases spanning the gap. There are 12 residues in the CDR3. Germline-derived CDR1 and CDR2 are LNHDA and SQIVND (reference sequence). The CDR3: CAKRHRGNTIYF. The CDR3 DNA reads as TGTGCCAAACGTCACAGAGGAAACACCATATATTTT.

In this sample, this clone turned up a few times. V gene TRBV5-1 combines with J gene TRBJ2-3; the D gene is possibly TRBD1 (6 bases). Trimming left V 2 bases short and J 2 bases short, with 12 bases between. CDR3 length: 15 amino acids. CDR1 and CDR2 (germline): SGHRS, YFSETQ. The CDR3 DNA follows: TGCGCCAGCAGCTTCGGACAGAGCCTCACAGATACGCAGTATTTT. It specifies CASSFGQSLTDTQYF.

This rearrangement joins TRBV7-9 to TRBJ2-7, with 8 bases matching TRBD2. Per germline, CDR1 SEHNR and CDR2 FQNEAQ (reference sequence). Trimming cost V 5 bases and J 3 bases; bases outside gene matches: 12. The CDR3 loop spans 16 amino acids. CDR3 coding DNA: TGTGCCAGCAGCCCAACCCCCGGGACTAGTCTCTACGAGCAGTACTTC. Its protein is CASSPTPGTSLYEQYF.